The clone carrying this TCR beta chain has only a few counts. This entry comes from a study of T cell repertoires in cytomegalovirus infection. The CDR3 covers 17 residues. Trimming shortened V by 1 base and J by 0 bases, and 10 bases separated the two germline ends. Germline CDR1 reads LNHDA; CDR2 reads SQIVND (reference sequence). TCRdb fed the reads into MiXCR, producing one record per CDR3 protein. The data show around 630,000 distinct CDR3 sequences, 20% to 25% seen once. The chain joins TRBV19 to TRBJ2-6; D assignment may be TRBD1 or TRBD2 (5 bases each). The sequencing sample was made of CD8+ T cells from PBMCs. The TCR comes from a human donor in good health (CMV status not recorded). Some clones in this sample may be carry-over from other donors' samples. CDR3 DNA sequence: TGTGCCAGTAGTATAGGGGGGAGCTCCTCTGGGGCCAACGTCCTGACTTTC. This encodes CASSIGGSSSGANVLTF.